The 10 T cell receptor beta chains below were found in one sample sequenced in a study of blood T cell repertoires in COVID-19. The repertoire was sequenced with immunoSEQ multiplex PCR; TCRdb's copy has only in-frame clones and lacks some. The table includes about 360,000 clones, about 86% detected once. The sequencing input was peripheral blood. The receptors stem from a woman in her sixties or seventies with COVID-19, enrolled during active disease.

The CDR3 nucleotides are TGTGCCAGCCGCAGGGAGGCAGGGGCCAACGTCCTGACTTTC. Its translation is CASRREAGANVLTF. The V gene is TRBV18, the J gene TRBJ2-6; a possible D gene is TRBD2 (6 bases). Looked up from germline, CDR1 is KGHSH and CDR2 is LQKENI. Trimming left V 8 bases short and J 4 bases short, with 12 bases between. The CDR3 has 14 amino acids.

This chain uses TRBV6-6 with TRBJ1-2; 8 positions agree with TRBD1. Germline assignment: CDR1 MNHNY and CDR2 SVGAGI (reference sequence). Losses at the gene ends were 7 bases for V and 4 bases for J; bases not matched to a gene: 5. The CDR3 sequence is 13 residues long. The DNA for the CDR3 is TGTGCCAGCAACCCCGACAGGGGCTATGGCTACACCTTC. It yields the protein CASNPDRGYGYTF.

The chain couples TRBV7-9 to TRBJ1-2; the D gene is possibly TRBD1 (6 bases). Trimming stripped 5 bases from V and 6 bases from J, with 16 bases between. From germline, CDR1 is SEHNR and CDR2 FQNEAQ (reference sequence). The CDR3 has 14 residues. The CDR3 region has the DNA TGTGCCAGCAGCCCCCGGCAGGGGCAGGATGGCTACACCTTC. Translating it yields CASSPRQGQDGYTF.

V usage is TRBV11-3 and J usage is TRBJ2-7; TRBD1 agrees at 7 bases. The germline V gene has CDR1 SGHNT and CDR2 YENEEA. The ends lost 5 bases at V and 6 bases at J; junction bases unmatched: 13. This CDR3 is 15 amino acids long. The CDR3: CASSARQGGRGEQYF. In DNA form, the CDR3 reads TGTGCCAGCAGCGCAAGACAGGGCGGAAGGGGCGAGCAGTACTTC. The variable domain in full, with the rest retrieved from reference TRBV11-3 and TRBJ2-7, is EAGVVQSPRYKIIEKKQPVAFWCNPISGHNTLYWYLQNLGQGPELLIRYENEEAVDDSQLPKDRFSAERLKGVDSTLKIQPAELGDSAVYLCASSARQGGRGEQYFGPGTRLTVT.

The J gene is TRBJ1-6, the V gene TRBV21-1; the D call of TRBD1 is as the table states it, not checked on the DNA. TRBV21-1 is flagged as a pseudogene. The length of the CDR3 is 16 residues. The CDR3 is CASSKLGQGGSSPLHF. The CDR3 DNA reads TGTGCCAGCAGCAAACTAGGGCAGGGGGGCAGTTCACCCCTCCACTTT.

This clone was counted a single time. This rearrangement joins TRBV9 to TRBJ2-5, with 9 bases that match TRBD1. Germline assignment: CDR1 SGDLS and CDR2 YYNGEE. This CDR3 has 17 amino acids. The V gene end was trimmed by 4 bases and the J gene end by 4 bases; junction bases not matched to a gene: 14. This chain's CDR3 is CASSSFAGTGLSETQYF. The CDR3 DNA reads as TGTGCCAGCAGCTCCTTCGCCGGGACAGGGCTTTCAGAGACCCAGTACTTC. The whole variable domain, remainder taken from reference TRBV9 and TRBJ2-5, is DSGVTQTPKHLITATGQRVTLRCSPRSGDLSVYWYQQSLDQGLQFLIQYYNGEERAKGNILERFSAQQFPDLHSELNLSSLELGDSALYFCASSSFAGTGLSETQYFGPGTRLLVL.

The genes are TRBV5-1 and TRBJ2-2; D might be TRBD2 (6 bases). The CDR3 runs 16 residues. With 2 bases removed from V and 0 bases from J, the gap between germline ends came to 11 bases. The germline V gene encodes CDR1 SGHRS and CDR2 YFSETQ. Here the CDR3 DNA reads TGCGCCAGCAGCTTTTCTTCGGGGGCGAACACCGGGGAGCTGTTTTTT. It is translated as CASSFSSGANTGELFF.

DNA for the CDR3: TGTGCCAGCACCGAGGGAGTCCAAGAGACCCAGTACTTC. Translated, it gives CASTEGVQETQYF. The chain carries TRBV2 and TRBJ2-5; a weak D match, TRBD2 (5 bases). Germline V gene data show CDR1 as SNHLY and CDR2 as FYNNEI. The CDR3 spans 13 residues. Trimming left V 7 bases short and J 1 base short, with 10 bases between.

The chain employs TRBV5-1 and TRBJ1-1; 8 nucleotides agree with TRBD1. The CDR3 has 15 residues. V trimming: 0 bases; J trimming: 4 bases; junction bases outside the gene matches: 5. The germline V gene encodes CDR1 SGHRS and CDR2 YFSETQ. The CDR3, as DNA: TGCGCCAGCAGCTTGGCCGACAGGGGAGGCACTGAAGCTTTCTTT. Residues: CASSLADRGGTEAFF.

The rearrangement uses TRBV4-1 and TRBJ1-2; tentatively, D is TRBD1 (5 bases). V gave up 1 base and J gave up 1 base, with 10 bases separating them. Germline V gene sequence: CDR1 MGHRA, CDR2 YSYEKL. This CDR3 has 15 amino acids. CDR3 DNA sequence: TGCGCCAGCAGCCAAGGACAGAGCCATAACTATGGCTACACCTTC. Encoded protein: CASSQGQSHNYGYTF.